The text below deals with one T cell receptor (beta chain). V lost 4 bases and J lost 5; bases outside the gene matches: 6. The germline V gene has CDR1 SGDLS and CDR2 YYNGEE. The CDR3 has 14 residues. The sample is drawn from a study of blood T cell repertoires in COVID-19. Whole-study context: The United States, Italy and Spain supplied acute and convalescent COVID-19 samples. From T cells, B-cell-depleted T cells, or PBMCs came the material, which was cDNA or gDNA.

In the source study's methods: For nucleated cells, counts were estimated from reference gene primer amplification. Sequencing was performed with immunoSEQ multiplex PCR; in TCRdb, only in-frame clones are kept and a portion is missing. That table is the source of V, J and clone size, and D and trimming were worked out from the DNA. The sample shows 190,000 or so clones, roughly 86% of them seen only once. The chain combines TRBV9 with TRBJ2-1, with TRBD2 matching 7 bases. The sequencing input was peripheral blood. The clonotype comes from a woman younger than 45 with active or convalescent COVID-19. The CDR3: CASSTRTSNNEQFF. CDR3 nucleotide sequence: TGTGCCAGCAGCACTCGGACTAGTAACAATGAGCAGTTCTTC.